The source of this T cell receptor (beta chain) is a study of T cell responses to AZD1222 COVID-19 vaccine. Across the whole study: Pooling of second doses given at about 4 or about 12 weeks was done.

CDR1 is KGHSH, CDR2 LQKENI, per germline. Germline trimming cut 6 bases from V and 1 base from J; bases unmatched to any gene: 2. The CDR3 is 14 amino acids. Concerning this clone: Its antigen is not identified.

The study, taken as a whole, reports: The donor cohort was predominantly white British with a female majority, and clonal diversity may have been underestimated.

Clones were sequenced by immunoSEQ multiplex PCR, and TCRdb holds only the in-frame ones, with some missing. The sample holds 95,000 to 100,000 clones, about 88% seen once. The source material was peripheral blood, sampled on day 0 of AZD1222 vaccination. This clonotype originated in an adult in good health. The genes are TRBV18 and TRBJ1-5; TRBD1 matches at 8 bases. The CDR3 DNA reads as TGTGCCAGCTCTAGACAGGGGAGCAATCAGCCCCAGCATTTT. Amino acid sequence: CASSRQGSNQPQHF.